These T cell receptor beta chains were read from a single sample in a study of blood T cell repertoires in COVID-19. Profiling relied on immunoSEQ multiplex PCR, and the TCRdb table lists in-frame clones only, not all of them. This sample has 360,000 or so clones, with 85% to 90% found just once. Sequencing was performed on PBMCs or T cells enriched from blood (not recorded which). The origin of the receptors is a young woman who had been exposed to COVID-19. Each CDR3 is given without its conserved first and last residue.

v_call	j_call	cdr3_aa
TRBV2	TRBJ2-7	ASRTGTETLEQY
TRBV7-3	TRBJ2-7	ASSFGGSHEQY
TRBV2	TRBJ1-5	ASGRSGYSNQPQH
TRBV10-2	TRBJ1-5	ASRTGGSSNQPQH
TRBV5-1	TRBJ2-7	ASSWALEGEQY
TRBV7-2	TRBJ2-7	ASSLQRELSLYEQY
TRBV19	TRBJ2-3	ASSPTLGADTQY
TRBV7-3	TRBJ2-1	ASSLMAGGWNEQF
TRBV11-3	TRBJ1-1	ASSLVTGMNTEAF
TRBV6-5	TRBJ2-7	ASSYSVSGRGEQY
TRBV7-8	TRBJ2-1	ASSPFYNEQF
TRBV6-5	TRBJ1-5	ASSWTGGNQPQH
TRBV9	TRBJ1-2	ASSVGQGYGYT
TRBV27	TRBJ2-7	ASSLARLAGSLNEQY
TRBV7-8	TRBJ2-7	ASSLAGSGIPYEQY
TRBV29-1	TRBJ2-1	SVPGLALYNEQF
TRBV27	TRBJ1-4	ASSSPSATNEKLF
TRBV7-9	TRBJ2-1	ASSFYDSYNEQF
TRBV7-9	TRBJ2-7	ASSKFLAGVDEQY
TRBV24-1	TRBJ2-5	ATSDLTKSGTQY
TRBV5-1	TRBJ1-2	ASSSGIIDGRGDGYT
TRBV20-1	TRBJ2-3	SARDSDTQY
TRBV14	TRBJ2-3	ASSQLTGLAGALTDTQY
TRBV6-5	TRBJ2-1	ASTLAGVGQF
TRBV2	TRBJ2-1	ASSERAGGDGGEQF
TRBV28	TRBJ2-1	ASSFRLAGGPDEQF
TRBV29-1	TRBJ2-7	SVVVGAYEQY
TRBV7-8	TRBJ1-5	ASSEGGRNQPQH
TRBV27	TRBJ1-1	ASRGGGNTEAF
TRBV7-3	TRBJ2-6	ASSARSSGANVLT
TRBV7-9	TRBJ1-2	ASSLHRDRDGRYYGYT
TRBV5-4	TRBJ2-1	ASSLGGLAGYNEQF
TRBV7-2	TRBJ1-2	ASSRWTGTNYGYT
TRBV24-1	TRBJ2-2	ATSELAANTGELF
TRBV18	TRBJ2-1	ASSLRNEREVSYNEQF
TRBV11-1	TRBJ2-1	ASSLAILAGGNEQF
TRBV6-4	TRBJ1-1	ASSHTGVAGIAF
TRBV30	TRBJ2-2	AWSTSRDYNTGELF
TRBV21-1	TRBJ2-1	ASSRPRGSSYNEQF